The 32 T cell receptor beta chains presented below share a single source sample, sequenced in a study of T cell responses to AZD1222 COVID-19 vaccine. Assay: immunoSEQ multiplex PCR; the TCRdb copy retains only in-frame clones and omits some. The table lists around 180,000 clones, more than 75% of them singletons. Specimen: peripheral blood, collected 28 days after the second AZD1222 dose. These receptors were taken from an adult who received the AZD1222 COVID-19 vaccine.

The V and J genes are TRBV25-1 and TRBJ2-7; 8 nucleotides agree with TRBD2. This CDR3 has 16 residues. J was trimmed by 6 bases and V by 5 bases; bases with no gene match: 15. Germline values: CDR1 MGHDK, CDR2 SYGVNS. CDR3 DNA: TGTGCCAGCAGTCGTGGGGAAAGCGGGAGTTGGGGCGAGCAGTACTTC. Amino acid sequence: CASSRGESGSWGEQYF.

The chain carries TRBV5-1 and TRBJ1-1, with 7 bases lining up with TRBD1. Looked up from germline, CDR1 is SGHRS and CDR2 is YFSETQ. This CDR3 spans 16 amino acids. V lost 0 bases and J lost 5; bases outside the gene matches: 10. CDR3 bases: TGCGCCAGCAGCTTGGGTCTCAGGGGGGAACGAACTGAAGCTTTCTTT. It encodes CASSLGLRGERTEAFF.

V and J are TRBV28 and TRBJ1-2; 9 nucleotides match TRBD1. CDR3 length: 13 residues. The trim removed 6 bases at V and 8 bases at J, leaving 7 bases unmatched. Germline-derived CDR1 and CDR2 are MDHEN and SYDVKM. The CDR3 nucleotides read TGTGCCAGCAGCCCACAGGGGGCGCGGGGCTACACCTTC. It specifies CASSPQGARGYTF.

The V call is TRBV7-3, the J call TRBJ2-5, with 8 bases identical to TRBD2. Trimming took 5 bases from V and 3 from J; bases not matched to a gene: 5. The CDR3 has 14 amino acids. Germline V gene data show CDR1 as SGHTA and CDR2 as FQGTGA. The CDR3 DNA follows: TGTGCCAGCAGCCCCACTAGCGGTGAAGAGACCCAGTACTTC. Amino acids: CASSPTSGEETQYF.

The chain carries TRBV5-1 and TRBJ2-3, with D possibly TRBD2 on 6 matching bases. The CDR3 runs to 12 residues. The germline V gene encodes CDR1 SGHRS and CDR2 YFSETQ. Trimming removed 4 bases from V and 7 bases from J, with 10 bases in between. This CDR3 is CASSLLANTQYF. As DNA, the CDR3 is TGCGCCAGCAGCCTACTAGCAAATACGCAGTATTTT.

This sequence joins TRBV7-9 and TRBJ2-7; 10 nucleotides line up with TRBD2. Trimming took 1 base from V and 3 from J; bases not matched to a gene: 6. In germline, CDR1 is SEHNR, CDR2 FQNEAQ (reference sequence). This CDR3 has 16 amino acids. The CDR3 DNA reads as TGTGCCAGCAGCTTAGTCCCCGCTAGCGGGAGCTACGAGCAGTACTTC. It yields the protein CASSLVPASGSYEQYF.

This clone was seen just once. This chain links TRBV6-6 with TRBJ1-1; TRBD1 is a possible D gene (5 bases). CDR3 length: 13 residues. Looked up from germline, CDR1 is MNHNY and CDR2 is SVGAGI (reference sequence). V was shortened by 6 bases and J by 1 base, with 9 bases between the two germline ends. CDR3 amino acids: CASSRDANTEAFF. CDR3 bases: TGTGCCAGCAGCCGGGACGCGAACACTGAAGCTTTCTTT.

The rearrangement uses TRBV29-1 and TRBJ2-1; 8 nucleotides line up with TRBD2. The CDR3 contains 12 residues. With V trimmed by 7 bases and J by 7 bases, 6 bases remained unmatched. CDR1 and CDR2 (germline): SQVTM, ANQGSEA. CDR3: CSADGLANEQFF. The DNA of the CDR3 is TGCAGCGCCGACGGACTAGCAAATGAGCAGTTCTTC.

The chain couples TRBV6-2 or TRBV6-3 to TRBJ2-7, with TRBD2 matching 14 bases. CDR3 length: 16 amino acids. Losses at the gene ends were 5 bases for V and 4 bases for J; bases not matched to a gene: 7. The germline V gene has CDR1 MNHEY and CDR2 SVGEGT. CDR3 in DNA: TGTGCCAGCAGTACGGGACTAGCGGGAGTCTGGTACGAGCAGTACTTC. Encoded protein: CASSTGLAGVWYEQYF.

The chain recombines TRBV12-3 or TRBV12-4 with TRBJ1-1; D remains unclear. The CDR3 has 13 residues. Trimming removed 3 bases from V and 1 base from J, with 6 bases in between. Here the CDR3 reads CASSLTSNTEAFF. CDR3 sequence (DNA): TGTGCCAGCAGTTTGACCTCGAACACTGAAGCTTTCTTT.

The CDR3 sequence is CASSQDRGGTDTQYF. The CDR3 nucleotides are TGTGCCAGCAGCCAAGATAGAGGGGGCACAGATACGCAGTATTTT. The V gene is TRBV3-1 (or the pseudogene TRBV3-2), the J gene TRBJ2-3; D tentatively reads TRBD1 or TRBD2 (5 bases each). This CDR3 has 15 amino acids. V was clipped by 0 bases and J by 1 base, with 8 bases between them. The germline V gene has CDR1 LGHDT and CDR2 YNNKEL (reference sequence).

J is TRBJ1-5 and V is TRBV28; the D gene is possibly TRBD1 (5 bases). There are 14 residues in the CDR3. The V end lost 7 bases, the J end lost 2 bases, and 12 bases lay between the germline ends. The germline gives CDR1 MDHEN, CDR2 SYDVKM. Here the CDR3 reads CASTLLGGNQPQHF. CDR3 coding DNA: TGTGCCAGCACCCTCTTGGGGGGCAATCAGCCCCAGCATTTT.

The V and J genes are TRBV7-2 and TRBJ2-5, with 8 bases lining up with TRBD2. The J segment lost 5 bases and the V segment lost 4 bases, leaving 9 bases of the junction unmatched. The CDR3 totals 15 residues. From germline, CDR1 is SGHTA and CDR2 FQGNSA. The DNA for the CDR3 is TGTGCCAGCAGCTCCCTTAGCGGGGCGGGGGAGACCCAGTACTTC. It encodes CASSSLSGAGETQYF. The whole variable domain, filled in from reference TRBV7-2 and TRBJ2-5, reads GAGVSQSPSNKVTEKGKDVELRCDPISGHTALYWYRQSLGQGLEFLIYFQGNSAPDKSGLPSDRFSAERTGGSVSTLTIQRTQQEDSAVYLCASSSLSGAGETQYFGPGTRLLVL.

CDR3 residues: CASSLNYGYTF. The DNA of the CDR3 is TGTGCCAGCAGCCTCAACTATGGCTACACCTTC. The V gene is TRBV28, the J gene TRBJ1-2, with D uncertain. V was cut by 6 bases and J by 2 bases, with 4 bases left in between. The CDR3 has 11 residues. Per the germline V gene, CDR1 is MDHEN and CDR2 is SYDVKM.

The chain recombines TRBV27 with TRBJ1-5; 8 nucleotides agree with TRBD1. The CDR3 consists of 14 residues. Germline V gene sequence: CDR1 MNHEY, CDR2 SMNVEV (reference sequence). Trimming removed 10 bases from V and 4 bases from J; junction bases left unmatched: 9. The CDR3 sequence is CATKDRDPNQPQHF. The CDR3 nucleotides are TGTGCCACCAAGGACAGGGACCCTAATCAGCCCCAGCATTTT.

The J gene is TRBJ1-6, the V gene TRBV10-3; no reliable D call. The CDR3 is made up of 12 amino acids. The germline gives CDR1 ENHRY, CDR2 SYGVKD. V was pared by 6 bases and J by 7 bases, with 7 bases between. CDR3 DNA: TGTGCCATCAGCCCTGAAAATTCACCCCTCCACTTT. It specifies CAISPENSPLHF.

The chain employs TRBV3-1 (or the pseudogene TRBV3-2) and TRBJ2-2; D is uncertain. The germline V gene has CDR1 LGHDT and CDR2 YNNKEL (reference sequence). The CDR3 is 11 amino acids. V lost 9 bases and J lost 0, with 2 bases in between. The CDR3 sequence: CASANTGELFF. CDR3 bases: TGTGCCAGTGCGAACACCGGGGAGCTGTTTTTT.

This chain connects TRBV30 to TRBJ2-1, with 7 positions matching TRBD1. Germline-derived CDR1 and CDR2 are GTSNPN and SVGIG (reference sequence). The CDR3 is 14 residues long. Unmatched junction bases numbered 11, after V lost 0 bases and J lost 12 bases. The chain's CDR3 is CAWSVTRGTLRQFF. Here the CDR3 DNA reads TGTGCCTGGAGTGTGACCAGGGGGACATTAAGGCAGTTCTTC.

The chain links TRBV3-1 (or the pseudogene TRBV3-2) to TRBJ1-3; perhaps TRBD1 as D (5 bases). CDR1 and CDR2 from the germline V gene are LGHDT and YNNKEL (reference sequence). V was pared by 2 bases and J by 3 bases, with 14 bases between. CDR3 length equals 16 residues. This CDR3 is CASSQIVTGLGNTIYF. The CDR3 region has the DNA TGTGCCAGCAGCCAAATCGTCACGGGACTTGGAAACACCATATATTTT.

This chain connects TRBV29-1 to TRBJ1-1; 10 nucleotides agree with TRBD1. Germline CDR1 and CDR2: SQVTM and ANQGSEA. The CDR3 has 14 residues. Unmatched junction bases numbered 5, after V lost 6 bases and J lost 1 base. The CDR3 loop is CSVRQGAWNTEAFF. CDR3 sequence (DNA): TGCAGCGTGAGACAGGGGGCGTGGAACACTGAAGCTTTCTTT.

The chain employs TRBV7-2 and TRBJ1-5; D might be TRBD1 (6 bases). V was pared by 1 base and J by 4 bases, with 14 bases between. Germline CDR1 reads SGHTA; CDR2 reads FQGNSA. This CDR3 has 16 residues. This CDR3 is CASSLGTGIRNQPQHF. The DNA for the CDR3 is TGTGCCAGCAGCTTAGGTACAGGGATTCGAAATCAGCCCCAGCATTTT.

The rearrangement links TRBV5-4 to TRBJ2-7, with D hard to call. The V end was cut by 4 bases, the J end by 3 bases, with 17 bases between. In germline, CDR1 is SGHNT, CDR2 YYREEE (reference sequence). CDR3 length: 15 residues. Here the CDR3 reads CASSRLVGTFYEQYF. CDR3 in DNA: TGTGCCAGCAGCCGACTCGTCGGAACCTTCTACGAGCAGTACTTC.

The chain carries TRBV7-9 and TRBJ2-7; D is undetermined. This CDR3 is built from 14 residues. V was shortened by 5 bases and J by 5 bases, with 16 bases between the two germline ends. Per germline, CDR1 SEHNR and CDR2 FQNEAQ (reference sequence). CDR3 nucleotides: TGTGCCAGCAGCCCCGGTCCCCCTCGAGACGAGCAGTACTTC. Amino acids: CASSPGPPRDEQYF.

In its sample, this clone was seen a few times. This chain joins TRBV28 and TRBJ1-5; D not resolved. This CDR3 comprises 12 residues. Trimming pared 5 bases from V and 9 bases from J, leaving 11 bases between. Germline V gene data show CDR1 as MDHEN and CDR2 as SYDVKM. In nucleotides, the CDR3 is TGTGCCAGCAGTCCACTTCTGAGGCCCCAGCATTTT. Translation gives CASSPLLRPQHF.

The chain carries TRBV28 and TRBJ2-7, with D tentatively TRBD1 (6 bases). Germline CDR1 and CDR2: MDHEN and SYDVKM. The CDR3 totals 15 residues. Trimming took off 6 bases at V and 1 base at J, with 16 bases between the two ends. The CDR3 nucleotides are TGTGCCAGCAGCGCCCGGGACATTGATTCCTACGAGCAGTACTTC. Amino acid sequence: CASSARDIDSYEQYF.

The chain has TRBV16 and TRBJ2-7, with TRBD1 matching over 8 bases. With V trimmed by 2 bases and J by 3 bases, 6 bases remained unmatched. Germline V gene sequence: CDR1 KGHSY, CDR2 FQNENV. The CDR3 is 15 amino acids. This chain's CDR3 is CASSQRTGLGYEQYF. The CDR3 nucleotides are TGTGCCAGCAGCCAACGGACAGGGTTAGGCTACGAGCAGTACTTC.

V gene TRBV19 combines with J gene TRBJ2-2; D might be TRBD1 or TRBD2, each matching 5 bases. The CDR3 extends over 15 amino acids. The germline V gene has CDR1 LNHDA and CDR2 SQIVND (reference sequence). Trimming left V 0 bases short and J 8 bases short, with 13 bases between. CDR3 sequence: CASSIDQGGGGELFF. CDR3 DNA: TGTGCCAGTAGTATAGATCAGGGTGGAGGTGGGGAGCTGTTTTTT.

The CDR3 here is CASSIFTGEQFF. The CDR3 coding sequence is TGTGCCAGTAGTATCTTCACAGGGGAGCAGTTCTTC. The chain uses TRBV19 and TRBJ2-1; possible D gene TRBD1, 6 bases. Looked up from germline, CDR1 is LNHDA and CDR2 is SQIVND (reference sequence). The CDR3 runs to 12 residues. V dropped 3 bases and J dropped 10 bases, with 10 bases sitting between them.

V gene TRBV7-3 combines with J gene TRBJ2-7, with 8 bases lining up with TRBD1. Germline V gene lookup returns CDR1 SGHTA and CDR2 FQGTGA. The length of the CDR3 is 16 residues. Trimming took 3 bases from V and 4 from J; bases not matched to a gene: 11. For the CDR3, the DNA is TGTGCCAGCAGCTTGGCCCCGACAGGGGCCCTTTACGAGCAGTACTTC. Translating it yields CASSLAPTGALYEQYF.

This clone was recorded a few times. The CDR3 DNA follows: TGTGCCAGCAGTCGTATAGGGTCCTCTGGGGCCAACGTCCTGACTTTC. Its translation: CASSRIGSSGANVLTF. The chain links TRBV28 to TRBJ2-6; no reliable D call. Germline V gives CDR1 MDHEN, CDR2 SYDVKM. The CDR3 length is 16 residues. Trimming removed 5 bases at V and 0 bases at J, with 11 bases between.

The chain links TRBV6-5 to TRBJ2-5; no reliable D call. This CDR3 has 13 amino acids. V lost 6 bases to trimming and J lost 5 bases, with 13 bases between them. Germline assignment: CDR1 MNHEY and CDR2 SVGAGI. CDR3 sequence: CASSRLERETQYF. CDR3 DNA: TGTGCCAGCAGCCGACTTGAAAGGGAGACCCAGTACTTC.

This chain connects TRBV9 to TRBJ2-3, with D perhaps TRBD2 (6 bases). V was cut by 0 bases and J by 1 base, with 9 bases left in between. CDR1 is SGDLS, CDR2 YYNGEE, per germline. This CDR3 is 15 amino acids long. The CDR3 nucleotides read TGTGCCAGCAGCGTAGTGGGGGGAGGCACAGATACGCAGTATTTT. Translation: CASSVVGGGTDTQYF.